This T cell receptor (beta chain) was sequenced for a study of regulatory T cells in long-lasting Graves disease. Study at large: Graves' disease counted as persistent after over 5 years of antithyroid drugs with positive TSH receptor antibodies.

CDR1 is SGHNT and CDR2 is YYREEE in the germline V gene (reference sequence). V was clipped by 4 bases and J by 2 bases; unmatched bases: 8. CDR3 length: 16 residues. Building the TCR beta libraries relied on iRepertoire HTBI primers, and CDR3 regions underwent Arm-PCR. TCRdb used MiXCR to reprocess the multiplex PCR reads, holding one entry per CDR3 protein. This sample has roughly 700,000 distinct CDR3 sequences; about 32% occur once, and the top ten carry about 40%. Sample time point: persistent/refractory GD, antithyroid drugs over 5 years with positive TRAb. From RNA extracted from PBMCs, the TCR library was made. By American Thyroid Association guidelines, Graves' disease was diagnosed in the cohort.

This TCR was sampled from a female donor with Graves disease. The chain employs TRBV5-4 and TRBJ2-2, with 7 bases that match TRBD1. The input for sequencing was peripheral blood mononuclear cells (PBMCs), taken when the disease was refractory, from a patient treated with antithyroid drugs. Here the CDR3 DNA reads TGTGCCAGCAGCCCGGTCGGGACAGTTAACACCGGGGAGCTGTTTTTT. This gives the protein CASSPVGTVNTGELFF.